The T cell receptor beta chain described here comes from a study of glioma-infiltrating T cells after dendritic cell vaccination. Primers: 60 V beta forward and 13 J beta reverse. TCRdb's copy holds only in-frame clones and misses some; the assay was immunoSEQ multiplex PCR. The data hold roughly 52,000 clones, with 85% observed a single time. This TCR came from a human donor with glioblastoma. Sequenced material: blood, taken before dendritic cell vaccination.

CDR3: CASSLAPARGEKLFF. The CDR3 bases are TGTGCCAGCAGCTTAGCCCCGGCTAGAGGAGAAAAACTGTTTTTT. The chain is built from TRBV11-2 and TRBJ1-4; D uncertain. The CDR3 sequence is 15 residues long. Trimming took off 1 base at V and 8 bases at J, with 14 bases between the two ends. Germline CDR1 reads SGHAT; CDR2 reads FQNNGV.